This T cell receptor (beta chain) originates from a study of regulatory T cells in long-lasting Graves disease. The study, taken as a whole, reports: Among samples with persistent disease, TRBV28, TRBJ1-2 and TRBJ2-5 were favored.

This sample's time point: persistent/refractory GD, antithyroid drugs over 5 years with positive TRAb. RNA extracted from PBMCs served as the sequencing template. This CDR3 is 15 amino acids long. V dropped 8 bases and J dropped 8; count of bases not matched to a gene: 13. Germline CDR1 reads MDHEN; CDR2 reads SYDVKM. Many counts were recorded for this clonotype. The antigen is not known. Investigators prepared the TCR beta libraries by applying iRepertoire HTBI primers and Arm-PCR of CDR3 regions. In the original analysis: Detected in the samples were roughly 60 TRBV and 14 TRBJ segments. TCRdb re-analysed the multiplex PCR reads in MiXCR, keeping a single row per CDR3 protein. TCRdb's processing, not the study's, gives the V and J calls here. This table holds about 430,000 distinct CDR3 sequences, roughly 23% found once.

The sample consisted of peripheral blood mononuclear cells (PBMCs), taken when the disease was refractory, from a patient treated with antithyroid drugs. This clonotype was sampled from a female donor with Graves disease. The rearrangement uses TRBV28 and TRBJ1-4; 8 nucleotides agree with TRBD1. The CDR3 coding sequence is TGTGCCAGCGAGGAAGGGGGCCACAGGGGGGAAAAACTGTTTTTT. The encoded protein is CASEEGGHRGEKLFF.